The 5 T cell receptor beta chains given below trace back to one sample, sequenced in a study of PD-1 blockade in classical Hodgkin lymphoma. Profiled with immunoSEQ multiplex PCR; TCRdb holds only in-frame clones, not every one. The sample comprises approximately 100,000 clones, under 85% of which are singletons, and over 15% rests with the top ten. Time point meaning: cycle 4 day 1 (C4D1), after more than 5 weeks of nivolumab. Every single patient, without exception, relapsed after autologous stem cell transplantation, and brentuximab vedotin exposure varied. Sample: peripheral blood mononuclear cells (PBMCs), taken before the fourth cycle of nivolumab. The source of these receptors is a human donor with classical Hodgkin lymphoma.

This clone was observed a single time. The DNA for the CDR3 is TGTGCCATCAGTTACAAGGACAGCAACACTGAAGCTTTCTTT. Amino acid sequence: CAISYKDSNTEAFF. The chain employs TRBV10-3 and TRBJ1-1; perhaps TRBD1 as D (6 bases). The germline V gene has CDR1 ENHRY and CDR2 SYGVKD. This CDR3 region has 14 residues. Trimming removed 5 bases at V and 2 bases at J, with 12 bases between.

V is TRBV9 and J is TRBJ2-5, with 8 bases fitting TRBD2. The J call may be incorrect, as the DNA end agrees better with TRBJ2-7. The CDR3 runs 16 residues. In germline, CDR1 is SGDLS, CDR2 YYNGEE. For the CDR3, the DNA is TGTGCCAGCAGCGTAGCTAGGGCTAGCGGGTACTACGAGCAGTACTTC. Protein: CASSVARASGYYEQYF.

This clone was seen only a few times. This chain links TRBV5-1 with TRBJ1-3; 7 bases align to TRBD1. Unmatched junction bases numbered 6, after V lost 3 bases and J lost 0 bases. Germline lookup yields CDR1 SGHRS and CDR2 YFSETQ. The CDR3 has 16 residues. The CDR3 DNA reads as TGCGCCAGCAGCTGGGGACAGCCAAGCTCTGGAAACACCATATATTTT. Protein sequence: CASSWGQPSSGNTIYF.

The V and J genes are TRBV5-6 and TRBJ2-3; 12 bases map to TRBD2. Looked up from germline, CDR1 is SGHDT and CDR2 is YYEEEE. CDR3 length: 16 amino acids. Trimming removed 4 bases from V and 0 bases from J; junction bases left unmatched: 3. For the CDR3, the DNA is TGTGCCAGCAGCGGGACTAGCGGGTATAGCACAGATACGCAGTATTTT. This sequence encodes CASSGTSGYSTDTQYF.

This clone came up a few times. The rearrangement joins TRBV29-1 to TRBJ1-1; TRBD1 is a possible D gene (5 bases). Germline V CDR1 and CDR2: SQVTM, ANQGSEA. The CDR3 sequence is 11 residues long. Trimming removed 2 bases from V and 10 bases from J, with 11 bases in between. CDR3 bases: TGCAGCGTTGAACAGGGTGGTGGAGCTTTCTTT. Translating gives CSVEQGGGAFF.